Listed here are 14 T cell receptor beta chains from one sample, sequenced in a study of blood T cell repertoires in COVID-19. The table came from immunoSEQ multiplex PCR; TCRdb's copy has only in-frame clones and leaves some out. The sample gives roughly 88,000 clones, approximately 78% of which show up once; around 15% is in the top ten. Sequenced input: peripheral blood. These receptor sequences come from a woman of 80 years or more with acute or convalescent COVID-19.

CDR3 DNA sequence: TGTGCCAGCAGCTTTAGGGGAGGTTACAATGAGCAGTTCTTC. Translation gives CASSFRGGYNEQFF. The J gene is TRBJ2-1, the V gene TRBV7-8; D perhaps matches TRBD2 (6 bases). V lost 3 bases and J lost 4, with 10 bases in between. CDR1 and CDR2 from the germline V gene are SGHVS and FQNEAQ. This CDR3 is 14 amino acids long.

J is TRBJ2-5 and V is TRBV2, with D perhaps TRBD2 (6 bases). The CDR3 has 13 residues. V was pared by 5 bases and J by 9 bases, with 16 bases between. Germline assignment: CDR1 SNHLY and CDR2 FYNNEI. CDR3 in amino acids: CASSRDSYGAQYF. CDR3 DNA: TGTGCCAGCAGTCGGGACTCCTACGGGGCCCAGTACTTC. Filled out from reference TRBV2 and TRBJ2-5, the complete variable domain reads EPEVTQTPSHQVTQMGQEVILRCVPISNHLYFYWYRQILGQKVEFLVSFYNNEISEKSEIFDDQFSVERPDGSNFTLKIRSTKLEDSAMYFCASSRDSYGAQYFGPGTRLLVL.

This clone occurred a few times. V and J are TRBV5-4 and TRBJ1-6; no firm D call. The CDR3 has 13 amino acids. Germline CDR1 and CDR2: SGHNT and YYREEE (reference sequence). V lost 4 bases to trimming and J lost 8 bases, with 10 bases between them. CDR3 sequence (DNA): TGTGCCAGCAGCCTAAGAATAGATTCACCCCTCCACTTT. It yields the protein CASSLRIDSPLHF.

The chain is built from TRBV14 and TRBJ1-4; D is possibly TRBD1 (5 bases). Trimming left V 4 bases short and J 9 bases short, with 21 bases between. There are 16 residues in the CDR3. Germline V lookup: CDR1 SGHDN, CDR2 FVKESK. The DNA for the CDR3 is TGTGCCAGCAGCCGAGCGGGGACGGAGCCCTTCAAAAAACTGTTTTTT. Amino acid sequence: CASSRAGTEPFKKLFF. The full variable domain, in which reference TRBV14 and TRBJ1-4 provide the parts outside the CDR3, is EAGVTQFPSHSVIEKGQTVTLRCDPISGHDNLYWYRRVMGKEIKFLLHFVKESKQDESGMPNNRFLAERTGGTYSTLKVQPAELEDSGVYFCASSRAGTEPFKKLFFGSGTQLSVL.

The chain joins TRBV7-8 to TRBJ1-3, with 8 bases matching TRBD1. Looked up from germline, CDR1 is SGHVS and CDR2 is FQNEAQ. This CDR3 is 13 amino acids long. The ends lost 1 base at V and 7 bases at J; junction bases unmatched: 0. The CDR3 loop is CASSLGTGNTIYF. The CDR3, as DNA: TGTGCCAGCAGCTTAGGGACAGGGAACACCATATATTTT.

The CDR3 nucleotides read TGTGCCAGTAGTATATTAGCGGCAGCTTTCACAGATACGCAGTATTTT. It specifies CASSILAAAFTDTQYF. The rearrangement joins TRBV19 to TRBJ2-3; a weak D match, TRBD2 (6 bases). Germline V gives CDR1 LNHDA, CDR2 SQIVND (reference sequence). The CDR3 has 16 residues. V was clipped by 2 bases and J by 2 bases, with 14 bases between them. Looking up the rest from reference TRBV19 and TRBJ2-3 gives the full variable domain: DGGITQSPKYLFRKEGQNVTLSCEQNLNHDAMYWYRQDPGQGLRLIYYSQIVNDFQKGDIAEGYSVSREKKESFPLTVTSAQKNPTAFYLCASSILAAAFTDTQYFGPGTRLTVL.

This chain links TRBV30 with TRBJ2-3; D gene ambiguous. Trimming removed 3 bases at V and 6 bases at J, with 7 bases between. From germline, CDR1 is GTSNPN and CDR2 SVGIG (reference sequence). This CDR3 spans 11 amino acids. CDR3 in amino acids: CAWSYSDTQYF. DNA of the CDR3: TGTGCCTGGAGCTATTCCGATACGCAGTATTTT.

The chain has TRBV5-6 and TRBJ1-4; D unclear. Looked up from germline, CDR1 is SGHDT and CDR2 is YYEEEE. The CDR3 covers 14 residues. Deletions cut 5 bases from V and 1 base from J, with 9 bases between. Here the CDR3 reads CASSITLTNEKLFF. CDR3 nucleotides: TGTGCCAGCAGTATCACTTTAACTAATGAAAAACTGTTTTTT.

The count of this clone is one. The V and J genes are TRBV19 and TRBJ2-5; 8 bases match TRBD1. The V gene end was trimmed by 4 bases and the J gene end by 4 bases; junction bases not matched to a gene: 2. The CDR3 loop spans 13 amino acids. CDR1 LNHDA and CDR2 SQIVND come from the germline V gene (reference sequence). The CDR3 DNA sequence: TGTGCCAGTAGTACGACAGGGGTAGAGACCCAGTACTTC. This codes for CASSTTGVETQYF.

V is TRBV19 and J is TRBJ1-1; D is uncertain. Germline CDR1 and CDR2: LNHDA and SQIVND (reference sequence). V gave up 9 bases and J gave up 4 bases, with 18 bases separating them. This CDR3 contains 14 residues. The CDR3 bases are TGTGCCAGCAAAATACCCGGGGATAGCACTGAAGCTTTCTTT. Translated: CASKIPGDSTEAFF.

Within the sample, this clone is medium-sized. This chain links TRBV28 with TRBJ2-5; D perhaps matches TRBD1 (6 bases). The CDR3 loop spans 13 amino acids. V dropped 3 bases and J dropped 6 bases, with 11 bases sitting between them. The germline CDR1 and CDR2 sequences are MDHEN and SYDVKM. The CDR3 loop is CASSFQGMQTQYF. The CDR3 DNA is TGTGCCAGCAGTTTCCAGGGGATGCAGACCCAGTACTTC.

The CDR3 region is CASSFSRGPGGYTF. CDR3 DNA sequence: TGTGCCAGCAGTTTTTCGAGGGGGCCCGGTGGCTACACCTTC. V gene TRBV27 combines with J gene TRBJ1-2; 7 nucleotides match TRBD1. This CDR3 has 14 amino acids. Germline values: CDR1 MNHEY, CDR2 SMNVEV (reference sequence). V shed 3 bases and J 7 bases; nucleotides not matched to a gene: 8.

V gene TRBV7-9 combines with J gene TRBJ2-1; 10 bases map to TRBD2. This CDR3 region has 16 residues. Looked up from germline, CDR1 is SEHNR and CDR2 is FQNEAQ (reference sequence). Unmatched junction bases numbered 9, after V lost 5 bases and J lost 5 bases. The CDR3 DNA is TGTGCCAGCAGCGGAGAAGCGGGGGGGACAAACAATGAGCAGTTCTTC. It is translated as CASSGEAGGTNNEQFF.

The chain has TRBV6-5 and TRBJ1-4; tentative D call: TRBD1 (5 bases). The CDR3 has 14 amino acids. CDR1 and CDR2 from the germline V gene are MNHEY and SVGAGI. The germline V and J ends were trimmed by 6 bases and 6 bases, with 14 bases remaining between them. The CDR3 DNA follows: TGTGCCAGCAGGAATCAGGGAGGGGATGAAAAACTGTTTTTT. Protein sequence: CASRNQGGDEKLFF.